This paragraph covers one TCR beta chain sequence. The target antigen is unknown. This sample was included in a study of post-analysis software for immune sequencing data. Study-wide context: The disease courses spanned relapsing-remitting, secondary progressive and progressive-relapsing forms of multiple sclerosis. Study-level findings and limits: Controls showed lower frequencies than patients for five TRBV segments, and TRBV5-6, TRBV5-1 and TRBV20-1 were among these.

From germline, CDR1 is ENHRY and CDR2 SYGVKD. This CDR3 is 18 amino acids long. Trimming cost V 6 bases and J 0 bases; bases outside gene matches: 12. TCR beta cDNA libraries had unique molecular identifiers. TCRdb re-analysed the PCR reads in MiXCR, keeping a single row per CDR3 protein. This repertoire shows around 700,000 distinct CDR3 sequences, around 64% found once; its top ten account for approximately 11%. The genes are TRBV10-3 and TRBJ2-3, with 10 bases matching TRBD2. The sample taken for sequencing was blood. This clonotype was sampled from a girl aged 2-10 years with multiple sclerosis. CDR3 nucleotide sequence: TGTGCCATCAGCCCCCCTAGCGGGGGCCCCTTTAGCACAGATACGCAGTATTTT. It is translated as CAISPPSGGPFSTDTQYF.